A selection of T cell receptor beta chains follows, all from one sample in a study of blood T cell repertoires in COVID-19. Using immunoSEQ multiplex PCR, the repertoire was profiled, and TCRdb retains in-frame clones only, with some absent. The sample has tens of thousands of clones, roughly 77% seen once; the top ten hold approximately 24%. The sample was peripheral blood. The receptors shown here come from a human donor in a cohort sampled during active COVID-19. Both conserved end residues are part of each CDR3. Fields, in order: CDR3 protein, CDR3 DNA, D gene, clone size, V gene, J gene. A D gene is named only where the DNA matches it firmly. Rows give clone size only sometimes, using once, few, many, or a class for an expanded clone.

CDR3: CASSPAGDYGYTF
DNA: TGTGCCAGCAGCCCGGCCGGAGACTATGGCTACACCTTC
D: -
size: -
V: TRBV7-9
J: TRBJ1-2

CDR3: CASSFNPSSGSTDTQYF
DNA: TGCGCCAGCAGCTTTAACCCCTCTAGCGGCAGCACAGATACGCAGTATTTT
D: TRBD2
size: -
V: TRBV5-1
J: TRBJ2-3

CDR3: CASSEVSGFYSPLHF
DNA: TGTGCCAGCAGTGAAGTATCAGGGTTTTATTCACCCCTCCACTTT
D: -
size: few
V: TRBV6-1
J: TRBJ1-6

CDR3: CATSRGQDARGEKLFF
DNA: TGTGCCACCAGCAGGGGACAGGACGCGAGGGGTGAAAAACTGTTTTTT
D: TRBD1
size: -
V: TRBV15
J: TRBJ1-4

CDR3: CASSQTDRGENQPQHF
DNA: TGCGCCAGCAGCCAAACAGACAGGGGGGAAAATCAGCCCCAGCATTTT
D: TRBD1
size: -
V: TRBV4-1
J: TRBJ1-5

CDR3: CASSEGQGAYGNQPQHF
DNA: TGTGCCAGCAGTGAAGGGCAGGGGGCTTATGGCAATCAGCCCCAGCATTTT
D: TRBD1
size: -
V: TRBV6-1
J: TRBJ1-5

CDR3: CASSIGLAGNIQYF
DNA: TGTGCCAGTAGTATAGGACTAGCGGGAAACATTCAGTACTTC
D: TRBD2
size: -
V: TRBV19
J: TRBJ2-4

CDR3: CASSQVLGGRGYTF
DNA: TGCGCCAGCAGCCAAGTTTTAGGGGGCAGGGGCTACACCTTC
D: TRBD1
size: medium-sized
V: TRBV4-3
J: TRBJ1-2

CDR3: CASSPRGVGQETQYF
DNA: TGTGCCAGCAGCCCCAGGGGAGTAGGCCAAGAGACCCAGTACTTC
D: -
size: -
V: TRBV5-4
J: TRBJ2-5

CDR3: CASSEVGQGAEAFF
DNA: TGTGCCAGCAGTGAAGTGGGACAGGGGGCTGAAGCTTTCTTT
D: TRBD1
size: -
V: TRBV2
J: TRBJ1-1

CDR3: CASSLAWREGPNEQFF
DNA: TGTGCCAGCAGCTTGGCTTGGCGGGAGGGCCCTAATGAGCAGTTCTTC
D: TRBD2
size: -
V: TRBV5-6
J: TRBJ2-1

CDR3: CAGSMGTSVAYEQYF
DNA: TGTGCCGGGTCGATGGGGACTAGCGTCGCCTACGAGCAGTACTTC
D: TRBD2
size: -
V: TRBV30
J: TRBJ2-7

CDR3: CASSQEGEHRGGGYTF
DNA: TGCGCCAGCAGCCAAGAAGGCGAGCACAGGGGAGGTGGCTACACCTTC
D: TRBD1
size: -
V: TRBV4-1
J: TRBJ1-2

CDR3: CSASNPRDRTNTGELFF
DNA: TGCAGTGCTAGTAACCCCCGGGACAGGACGAACACCGGGGAGCTGTTTTTT
D: TRBD1
size: -
V: TRBV20-1
J: TRBJ2-2

CDR3: CASSLGQGNYGYTF
DNA: TGTGCCAGCAGCTTGGGACAGGGGAACTATGGCTACACCTTC
D: TRBD1
size: once
V: TRBV5-4
J: TRBJ1-2

CDR3: CSVGRQGSTGELFF
DNA: TGCAGCGTTGGGCGGCAGGGTAGCACCGGGGAGCTGTTTTTT
D: -
size: -
V: TRBV29-1
J: TRBJ2-2

CDR3: CASKRTGGDNEQFF
DNA: TGTGCCAGCAAGCGGACAGGGGGGGACAATGAGCAGTTCTTC
D: TRBD1
size: -
V: TRBV7-3
J: TRBJ2-1

CDR3: CASSPYRDNTDTQYF
DNA: TGTGCCAGCTCACCATATCGCGACAACACAGATACGCAGTATTTT
D: -
size: once
V: TRBV18
J: TRBJ2-3

CDR3: CASTFNEIDTQYF
DNA: TGTGCCAGCACCTTTAACGAGATAGATACGCAGTATTTT
D: -
size: -
V: TRBV7-9
J: TRBJ2-3

CDR3: CASRTTGGYGYTF
DNA: TGTGCCAGCAGAACTACAGGGGGGTATGGCTACACCTTC
D: TRBD1
size: few
V: TRBV27
J: TRBJ1-2

CDR3: CATSDPDRDEQYF
DNA: TGTGCCACCAGTGACCCGGACAGAGACGAGCAGTACTTC
D: -
size: -
V: TRBV24-1
J: TRBJ2-7

CDR3: CSVSLPSGQFF
DNA: TGCAGCGTGTCCCTCCCCAGCGGGCAGTTCTTC
D: -
size: -
V: TRBV29-1
J: TRBJ2-1

CDR3: CASSIRSGSNEQFF
DNA: TGTGCCAGTAGTATCCGTAGCGGGAGTAATGAGCAGTTCTTC
D: TRBD2
size: -
V: TRBV19
J: TRBJ2-1

CDR3: CAISPGTGEISHEQYF
DNA: TGTGCCATCAGTCCAGGGACGGGGGAAATTTCCCACGAGCAGTACTTC
D: -
size: -
V: TRBV10-3
J: TRBJ2-7

CDR3: CASSPQGGGYTF
DNA: TGTGCCAGCAGCCCACAGGGTGGAGGCTACACCTTC
D: -
size: -
V: TRBV7-2
J: TRBJ1-2

CDR3: CASSLLGGSDTEAFF
DNA: TGTGCCAGCAGCCTCCTCGGGGGGAGCGACACTGAAGCTTTCTTT
D: -
size: once
V: TRBV14
J: TRBJ1-1

CDR3: CASSLTRGGSYNEQFF
DNA: TGTGCCAGCAGCCTGACCCGGGGGGGGTCCTACAATGAGCAGTTCTTC
D: TRBD2
size: -
V: TRBV14
J: TRBJ2-1

CDR3: CASSPMREDGELFF
DNA: TGTGCCAGCAGCCCCATGCGGGAGGATGGGGAGCTGTTTTTT
D: TRBD2
size: -
V: TRBV5-5
J: TRBJ2-2

CDR3: CASSPLSGGLNQPQHF
DNA: TGTGCCAGCAGTCCCCTCTCAGGGGGCCTCAATCAGCCCCAGCATTTT
D: TRBD1
size: -
V: TRBV27
J: TRBJ1-5

CDR3: CASSPQSGYGYTF
DNA: TGTGCCAGCAGCCCGCAGTCGGGCTATGGCTACACCTTC
D: -
size: -
V: TRBV7-8
J: TRBJ1-2

CDR3: CASSYKQGADGNTIYF
DNA: TGTGCCAGCAGCTATAAACAGGGGGCAGATGGAAACACCATATATTTT
D: TRBD1
size: once
V: TRBV5-6
J: TRBJ1-3

CDR3: CASSETGTEDTEAFF
DNA: TGTGCCAGCAGCGAAACAGGGACCGAGGACACTGAAGCTTTCTTT
D: -
size: -
V: TRBV7-9
J: TRBJ1-1

CDR3: CASSSGDTGGNEQFF
DNA: TGTGCCAGCAGCTCCGGGGACACCGGTGGGAATGAGCAGTTCTTC
D: -
size: few
V: TRBV28
J: TRBJ2-1

CDR3: CSVSRFSGTGRFEQYF
DNA: TGCAGCGTATCCAGATTTTCCGGGACAGGGCGGTTCGAGCAGTACTTC
D: TRBD1
size: -
V: TRBV29-1
J: TRBJ2-7

CDR3: CASSLGDRVTDTQYF
DNA: TGTGCCAGCAGCTTAGGGGACAGAGTCACAGATACGCAGTATTTT
D: TRBD1
size: -
V: TRBV11-2
J: TRBJ2-3

CDR3: CASSQESGANTGELFF
DNA: TGCGCCAGCAGCCAAGAGTCAGGGGCGAACACCGGGGAGCTGTTTTTT
D: -
size: -
V: TRBV4-3
J: TRBJ2-2

CDR3: CASSLAPNTYEQYF
DNA: TGTGCCAGCAGCCTGGCACCAAACACCTACGAGCAGTACTTC
D: -
size: -
V: TRBV3-1/TRBV3-2
J: TRBJ2-7

CDR3: CASSGGQGAVGYTF
DNA: TGTGCCAGCAGCGGGGGACAGGGGGCGGTAGGCTACACCTTC
D: TRBD1
size: -
V: TRBV7-9
J: TRBJ1-2

CDR3: CASSPWKGGRTGELFF
DNA: TGTGCCAGCTCACCATGGAAAGGGGGTCGCACCGGGGAGCTGTTTTTT
D: -
size: once
V: TRBV18
J: TRBJ2-2

CDR3: CASSPPGLHNEKLFF
DNA: TGTGCCAGCAGCCCGCCGGGACTCCATAATGAAAAACTGTTTTTT
D: -
size: -
V: TRBV7-2
J: TRBJ1-4